Presented here are 29 T cell receptor beta chains from one specimen sequenced in a study of T cell responses to AZD1222 COVID-19 vaccine. Only in-frame clones appear in the TCRdb table, and some are missing; sequencing was by immunoSEQ multiplex PCR. The table records 95,000 to 150,000 clones, around 83% of them present only once. Sequenced here: peripheral blood, sampled 28 days after the second AZD1222 dose. All receptors derive from an adult who received the AZD1222 COVID-19 vaccine.

This sequence joins TRBV3-1 (or the pseudogene TRBV3-2) and TRBJ2-4; D is uncertain. CDR3 length equals 17 residues. Deletions cut 11 bases from V and 1 base from J, with 24 bases between. Germline V gene lookup returns CDR1 LGHDT and CDR2 YNNKEL (reference sequence). The CDR3, as DNA: TGTGCCTGTTGTACCAGCCCCAAGTCTTTGGCCAAAAACATTCAGTACTTC. Residues: CACCTSPKSLAKNIQYF.

CDR3 protein: CASSPGTASSGNTIYF. DNA of the CDR3: TGCGCCAGCAGCCCGGGGACGGCTAGCTCTGGAAACACCATATATTTT. The V and J genes are TRBV5-1 and TRBJ1-3, with a weak D call TRBD1 (5 bases). The germline V and J ends were trimmed by 4 bases and 0 bases, with 14 bases remaining between them. Germline V gene data show CDR1 as SGHRS and CDR2 as YFSETQ. The CDR3 loop spans 16 amino acids.

This sequence joins TRBV3-1 (or the pseudogene TRBV3-2) and TRBJ2-1; 9 bases agree with TRBD1. Germline loops: CDR1 LGHDT, CDR2 YNNKEL (reference sequence). Germline trimming cut 3 bases from V and 2 bases from J; bases unmatched to any gene: 8. The CDR3 is 17 amino acids. Here the CDR3 reads CASSHAPGTGTYNEQFF. For the CDR3, the DNA is TGTGCCAGCAGCCATGCTCCCGGGACAGGGACCTACAATGAGCAGTTCTTC.

In the case of this clone: Other DNA sequences in the sample encode the same CDR3. This chain uses TRBV4-1 with TRBJ2-7; 13 bases fit TRBD2. Germline V gene sequence: CDR1 MGHRA, CDR2 YSYEKL. Unmatched junction bases numbered 3, after V lost 1 base and J lost 3 bases. CDR3 length: 16 residues. The CDR3 here is CASSQGTSGGNYEQYF. In nucleotides, the CDR3 is TGCGCCAGCAGCCAAGGGACTAGCGGGGGCAACTACGAGCAGTACTTC.

This chain uses TRBV6-2 or TRBV6-3 with TRBJ1-4; D not certain. Trimming took off 2 bases at V and 11 bases at J, with 12 bases between the two ends. The germline V gene encodes CDR1 MNHEY and CDR2 SVGEGT. CDR3 length: 13 amino acids. CDR3 coding DNA: TGTGCCAGCAGTTACGATGGGCCGGAGAAACTGTTTTTT. It specifies CASSYDGPEKLFF.

This clone was found a few times. The CDR3 DNA reads TGTGCCAGCAGCTCCACCCTGGGACTAGCGGGGGGGCTTAACACCGGGGAGCTGTTTTTT. Its protein is CASSSTLGLAGGLNTGELFF. The chain is built from TRBV13 and TRBJ2-2; 16 bases line up with TRBD2. V shed 4 bases, J shed 2 bases, and the junction held 10 bases outside the gene matches. The CDR3 loop spans 20 amino acids. Germline V gives CDR1 PRHDT, CDR2 FYEKMQ (reference sequence). Together with reference TRBV13 and TRBJ2-2, the CDR3 gives the full variable domain: AAGVIQSPRHLIKEKRETATLKCYPIPRHDTVYWYQQGPGQDPQFLISFYEKMQSDKGSIPDRFSAQQFSDYHSELNMSSLELGDSALYFCASSSTLGLAGGLNTGELFFGEGSRLTVL.

The rearrangement joins TRBV30 to TRBJ1-5; D is ambiguous. Germline V gene data show CDR1 as GTSNPN and CDR2 as SVGIG (reference sequence). This CDR3 has 15 amino acids. Trimming left V 2 bases short and J 0 bases short, with 11 bases between. The CDR3 region has the DNA TGTGCCTGGAGTCGGGCGGGTTATAGCAATCAGCCCCAGCATTTT. Its protein product is CAWSRAGYSNQPQHF.

The chain links TRBV19 to TRBJ1-1; D ambiguous. This CDR3 has 15 amino acids. Germline V gene sequence: CDR1 LNHDA, CDR2 SQIVND (reference sequence). Trimming took 7 bases from V and 0 from J, leaving 15 bases between them. The CDR3 loop reads CASTLQGRMNTEAFF. DNA of the CDR3: TGTGCCAGTACCCTACAAGGCAGAATGAACACTGAAGCTTTCTTT.

The chain couples TRBV28 to TRBJ1-2; 7 bases align to TRBD1. J lost 4 bases, V lost 6 bases, and 14 bases had no gene match. CDR1 is MDHEN, CDR2 SYDVKM, per germline. This CDR3 is built from 16 residues. The CDR3 coding sequence is TGTGCCAGCAGACGACAGGGAGCCGCTCCTTTCTATGGCTACACCTTC. This encodes CASRRQGAAPFYGYTF.

The chain carries TRBV3-1 (or the pseudogene TRBV3-2) and TRBJ2-7; D gene unclear. CDR3 length: 12 residues. CDR1 and CDR2 from the germline V gene are LGHDT and YNNKEL (reference sequence). The V and J ends lost 2 bases and 1 base respectively, with 3 bases between them. CDR3 nucleotide sequence: TGTGCCAGCAGCCAACTTTCCTACGAGCAGTACTTC. This sequence encodes CASSQLSYEQYF.

The chain links TRBV5-5 to TRBJ1-5, with a tentative D call TRBD1 (5 bases). The CDR3 covers 16 residues. Trimming cost V 3 bases and J 2 bases, with 15 bases left between them. The V gene's germline CDR1 is SGHKS and CDR2 YYEKEE (reference sequence). The CDR3 DNA is TGTGCCAGCAGCTCTATACCAGGGTTAGGCAATCAGCCCCAGCATTTT. This gives the protein CASSSIPGLGNQPQHF.

J is TRBJ2-7 and V is TRBV6-1; weak D call: TRBD1 (5 bases). V was trimmed by 1 base and J by 2 bases, leaving 12 bases between them. The CDR3 has 15 amino acids. Germline V gene lookup returns CDR1 MNHNS and CDR2 SASEGT. DNA for the CDR3: TGTGCCAGCAGTGAAGGGCCCGACAGCCCCTACGAGCAGTACTTC. It codes for CASSEGPDSPYEQYF.

The J gene is TRBJ1-1, the V gene TRBV3-1 (or the pseudogene TRBV3-2); 8 bases match TRBD1. CDR1 LGHDT and CDR2 YNNKEL come from the germline V gene (reference sequence). The CDR3 spans 15 residues. With 4 bases clipped from V and 1 base from J, the junction kept 5 bases outside the gene matches. The CDR3 nucleotides read TGTGCCAGCAGCCGTCAGGGGGCGGGGAACACTGAAGCTTTCTTT. This sequence encodes CASSRQGAGNTEAFF.

This clone was observed a single time. The chain combines TRBV5-1 with TRBJ2-7, with TRBD2 matching 8 bases. The CDR3 totals 16 residues. CDR1 is SGHRS, CDR2 YFSETQ, per germline. The trim removed 0 bases at V and 0 bases at J, leaving 5 bases unmatched. CDR3 residues: CASSLVVTSDSYEQYF. CDR3 coding DNA: TGCGCCAGCAGCTTGGTAGTGACTAGCGACTCCTACGAGCAGTACTTC.

The V gene is TRBV19, the J gene TRBJ2-5, with 11 nucleotides matching TRBD1. Germline CDR1 and CDR2: LNHDA and SQIVND (reference sequence). The CDR3 extends over 14 amino acids. Trimming took 3 bases from V and 4 from J; bases not matched to a gene: 1. Here the CDR3 DNA reads TGTGCCAGTAGTATCGGGACAGGGGGAGAGACCCAGTACTTC. It translates to CASSIGTGGETQYF.

In this sample, this clone turned up a few times. The chain carries TRBV18 and TRBJ1-5; D gene ambiguous. The length of the CDR3 is 14 residues. The germline CDR1 and CDR2 sequences are KGHSH and LQKENI. Trimming stripped 2 bases from V and 7 bases from J, with 12 bases between. Written as DNA, the CDR3 is TGTGCCAGCTCACCATCAGGTGGGGAACAGCCCCAGCATTTT. Translation: CASSPSGGEQPQHF.

The CDR3 loop is CASSQGFLGFQVREPQHF. The CDR3 region has the DNA TGCGCCAGCAGCCAAGGTTTTTTGGGGTTCCAAGTTAGGGAGCCCCAGCATTTT. This chain connects TRBV4-1 to TRBJ1-5, with unresolved D. The CDR3 covers 18 residues. V lost 1 base and J lost 8, with 24 bases in between. The germline V gene encodes CDR1 MGHRA and CDR2 YSYEKL.

This clone showed up just once. This sequence joins TRBV5-1 and TRBJ1-4; 7 bases fit TRBD1. CDR1 and CDR2 (germline): SGHRS, YFSETQ. The CDR3 runs to 14 residues. Losses at the gene ends were 0 bases for V and 6 bases for J; bases not matched to a gene: 2. Here the CDR3 reads CASSLAGTDEKLFF. The CDR3 DNA reads as TGCGCCAGCAGCTTGGCCGGGACAGATGAAAAACTGTTTTTT.

The chain couples TRBV5-1 to TRBJ1-1; a weak D match, TRBD1 (5 bases). The CDR3 length is 14 residues. The V gene lost 2 bases and the J gene lost 1 base, with 9 bases spanning the gap. CDR1 and CDR2 (germline): SGHRS, YFSETQ. The CDR3 nucleotides are TGCGCCAGCAGCTTTAAGGACACGAACACTGAAGCTTTCTTT. Residues: CASSFKDTNTEAFF.

The chain joins TRBV19 to TRBJ2-6, with TRBD1 identical over 7 bases. The junction had 10 bases not matched to a gene; V was cut back by 0 bases and J by 2 bases. This CDR3 comprises 19 residues. Germline lookup yields CDR1 LNHDA and CDR2 SQIVND (reference sequence). The CDR3 here is CASSIEAATTGAGANVLTF. Here the CDR3 DNA reads TGTGCCAGTAGTATAGAAGCGGCCACCACAGGGGCTGGGGCCAACGTCCTGACTTTC. The variable domain in full, with the rest retrieved from reference TRBV19 and TRBJ2-6, is DGGITQSPKYLFRKEGQNVTLSCEQNLNHDAMYWYRQDPGQGLRLIYYSQIVNDFQKGDIAEGYSVSREKKESFPLTVTSAQKNPTAFYLCASSIEAATTGAGANVLTFGAGSRLTVL.

V usage is TRBV28 and J usage is TRBJ1-6; D is unresolved. The germline V and J ends were trimmed by 4 bases and 14 bases, with 15 bases remaining between them. This CDR3 region has 13 residues. Germline V gene sequence: CDR1 MDHEN, CDR2 SYDVKM. This chain's CDR3 is CASSSPKLEALHF. In nucleotides, the CDR3 is TGTGCCAGCAGTTCCCCCAAACTCGAGGCCCTCCACTTT.

This sequence joins TRBV28 and TRBJ1-3, with D possibly matching TRBD1 (6 bases). The CDR3 has 16 residues. Per the germline V gene, CDR1 is MDHEN and CDR2 is SYDVKM. Trimming left V 2 bases short and J 4 bases short, with 15 bases between. The CDR3 loop reads CASSLGGRHYGNTIYF. The CDR3 DNA reads as TGTGCCAGCAGTTTAGGGGGCAGGCATTACGGAAACACCATATATTTT.

The chain joins TRBV7-8 to TRBJ1-5; no clear D. This CDR3 comprises 14 residues. Trimming took 5 bases from V and 0 from J, leaving 8 bases between them. Germline V gives CDR1 SGHVS, CDR2 FQNEAQ. The CDR3 sequence is CASSADHSNQPQHF. DNA of the CDR3: TGTGCCAGCAGCGCCGACCATAGCAATCAGCCCCAGCATTTT.

The table lists this clone with a count of one. The chain links TRBV3-1 (or the pseudogene TRBV3-2) to TRBJ2-5; tentatively, D is TRBD2 (6 bases). Germline V lookup: CDR1 LGHDT, CDR2 YNNKEL (reference sequence). This CDR3 is built from 14 residues. With 1 base removed from V and 2 bases from J, the gap between germline ends came to 8 bases. The CDR3 coding sequence is TGTGCCAGCAGCCAAGTGGGGGGACAAGAGACCCAGTACTTC. Amino acid sequence: CASSQVGGQETQYF.

This chain links TRBV6-5 with TRBJ1-2; a weak D match, TRBD1 (5 bases). The CDR3 extends over 13 amino acids. V was shortened by 2 bases and J by 7 bases, with 11 bases between the two germline ends. Germline values: CDR1 MNHEY, CDR2 SVGAGI. The CDR3 here is CASSYGQGIGYTF. DNA of the CDR3: TGTGCCAGCAGTTACGGGCAGGGTATTGGCTACACCTTC.

The chain has TRBV7-9 and TRBJ2-3; 8 bases agree with TRBD2. From germline, CDR1 is SEHNR and CDR2 FQNEAQ (reference sequence). This CDR3 is built from 13 residues. V dropped 8 bases and J dropped 5; count of bases not matched to a gene: 6. The CDR3 protein is CASAVREEDTQYF. For the CDR3, the DNA is TGTGCCAGCGCCGTGCGGGAGGAAGATACGCAGTATTTT. The complete variable domain, with remaining parts taken from reference TRBV7-9 and TRBJ2-3, reads DTGVSQNPRHKITKRGQNVTFRCDPISEHNRLYWYRQTLGQGPEFLTYFQNEAQLEKSRLLSDRFSAERPKGSFSTLEIQRTEQGDSAMYLCASAVREEDTQYFGPGTRLTVL.

V is TRBV10-2 and J is TRBJ2-1, with a tentative D call TRBD2 (5 bases). Trimming took off 5 bases at V and 0 bases at J, with 14 bases between the two ends. The CDR3 length is 16 residues. Germline-derived CDR1 and CDR2 are WSHSY and SAAADI. In DNA, the CDR3 is TGCGCCAGCAGTCGGGCGAGGGCGATCTCCTACAATGAGCAGTTCTTC. It encodes CASSRARAISYNEQFF.

The chain has TRBV28 and TRBJ1-5; no firm D call. Germline V gene sequence: CDR1 MDHEN, CDR2 SYDVKM. The CDR3 is 15 residues long. V lost 7 bases, J lost 1 base, and 14 bases lay in between. For the CDR3, the DNA is TGTGCCAGCACCTCGGACGTACCCAGCAATCAGCCCCAGCATTTT. This translates into CASTSDVPSNQPQHF. Filled out from reference TRBV28 and TRBJ1-5, the complete variable domain reads DVKVTQSSRYLVKRTGEKVFLECVQDMDHENMFWYRQDPGLGLRLIYFSYDVKMKEKGDIPEGYSVSREKKERFSLILESASTNQTSMYLCASTSDVPSNQPQHFGDGTRLSIL.

The chain links TRBV14 to TRBJ1-5; 8 positions agree with TRBD1. Looked up from germline, CDR1 is SGHDN and CDR2 is FVKESK. Trimming removed 0 bases from V and 4 bases from J; junction bases left unmatched: 5. This CDR3 comprises 16 residues. The CDR3 reads CASSQESGTGNQPQHF. CDR3 DNA: TGTGCCAGCAGCCAAGAGTCCGGGACAGGTAATCAGCCCCAGCATTTT.